Each of the 18 T cell receptor beta chains below was sequenced from the same sample in a study of shared clonotypes between healthy human individuals. TCRdb keeps only in-frame clones here, not all; method: immunoSEQ multiplex PCR. Of a few million clones listed, about 92% were seen once; the top ten hold 0.39%. The sequencing sample was made of naive CD4+ T cells from PBMCs. Subset noted: CD45RA+ positively selected. All receptors derive from a man aged 18 to 29 in good health. Some clones in this sample may be carry-over from other donors' samples.

The chain has TRBV2 and TRBJ1-4, with 10 bases aligning to TRBD1. Per germline, CDR1 SNHLY and CDR2 FYNNEI. V lost 6 bases, J lost 6 bases, and 7 bases stayed unmatched. The CDR3 sequence is 15 residues long. CDR3 nucleotide sequence: TGTGCCAGCAGGAAAACCGGGACAGGGGATGAAAAACTGTTTTTT. Encoded protein: CASRKTGTGDEKLFF.

J is TRBJ2-7 and V is TRBV30; tentative D call: TRBD1 (6 bases). V was cut by 5 bases and J by 1 base, with 12 bases left in between. In germline, CDR1 is GTSNPN, CDR2 SVGIG (reference sequence). This CDR3 has 13 residues. CDR3 sequence reads: CAWSTGSSYEQYF. The CDR3 DNA sequence: TGTGCCTGGTCAACAGGGAGTTCCTACGAGCAGTACTTC.

V usage is TRBV11-2 and J usage is TRBJ2-7, with TRBD1 matching 8 bases. V trimming: 6 bases; J trimming: 5 bases; junction bases outside the gene matches: 9. There are 14 residues in the CDR3. The germline V gene encodes CDR1 SGHAT and CDR2 FQNNGV. CDR3 region: CASSRSQGADEQYF. CDR3 nucleotides: TGTGCCAGCAGTCGTTCCCAGGGGGCAGACGAGCAGTACTTC.

The chain links TRBV29-1 to TRBJ2-7, with 7 bases lining up with TRBD1. This CDR3 comprises 13 residues. Germline trimming cut 6 bases from V and 6 bases from J; bases unmatched to any gene: 11. CDR1 SQVTM and CDR2 ANQGSEA come from the germline V gene. Here the CDR3 reads CSVGARGQGEQYF. Here the CDR3 DNA reads TGCAGCGTAGGAGCAAGGGGGCAGGGCGAGCAGTACTTC.

Of note for this clone: The sample contains more than one DNA sequence encoding this CDR3. V usage is TRBV18 and J usage is TRBJ1-5; D is unresolved. Germline CDR1 is KGHSH and CDR2 is LQKENI. The ends were cut back, 3 bases at V and 0 bases at J, with 6 bases in the middle. CDR3 size: 14 residues. The CDR3 nucleotides read TGTGCCAGCTCACCTGGGTCTAGCAATCAGCCCCAGCATTTT. Protein: CASSPGSSNQPQHF.

The V call is TRBV5-4, the J call TRBJ2-5; TRBD1 might be the D (6 bases). Germline assignment: CDR1 SGHNT and CDR2 YYREEE (reference sequence). V lost 1 base to trimming and J lost 5 bases, with 9 bases between them. This CDR3 has 13 residues. In DNA, the CDR3 is TGTGCCAGCAGCTTGCAGGGGAGCGAGACCCAGTACTTC. It specifies CASSLQGSETQYF.

The gene calls are TRBV18 and TRBJ2-1; 7 bases are a match to TRBD2. The germline V gene has CDR1 KGHSH and CDR2 LQKENI. The length of the CDR3 is 15 residues. V gave up 4 bases and J gave up 1 base; unmatched junction bases: 4. CDR3 DNA: TGTGCCAGCTCACTACTCGGGGGGTCCTACAATGAGCAGTTCTTC. Its translation is CASSLLGGSYNEQFF.

The table lists this clone with a count of one. The chain carries TRBV28 and TRBJ2-7, with D perhaps matching TRBD1 (5 bases). Germline-derived CDR1 and CDR2 are MDHEN and SYDVKM. V dropped 2 bases and J dropped 4 bases, with 15 bases sitting between them. The CDR3 runs 15 residues. The CDR3 nucleotides read TGTGCCAGCAGTTTACCAGGGTGGAGTGTTTACGAGCAGTACTTC. Residues: CASSLPGWSVYEQYF.

This clone appeared a single time. The CDR3 is CATSSGVQETQYF. The CDR3 DNA sequence: TGTGCCACCAGCAGCGGAGTACAAGAGACCCAGTACTTC. This sequence joins TRBV15 and TRBJ2-5; no reliable D call. There are 13 residues in the CDR3. CDR1 is LNHNV, CDR2 YYDKDF, per germline (reference sequence). V dropped 3 bases and J dropped 2 bases, with 7 bases sitting between them.

The CDR3 loop reads CASSTRFYEQYF. CDR3 nucleotides: TGTGCCAGCAGCACCCGATTCTACGAGCAGTACTTC. The chain couples TRBV21-1 to TRBJ2-7. TRBV21-1 is termed a pseudogene. There are 12 residues in the CDR3.

This rearrangement joins TRBV2 to TRBJ1-1; D call uncertain. The CDR3 length is 13 residues. V was clipped by 2 bases and J by 3 bases, with 7 bases between them. The V gene's germline CDR1 is SNHLY and CDR2 FYNNEI. CDR3 sequence: CASSERIYTEAFF. The CDR3 bases are TGTGCCAGCAGTGAACGTATATACACTGAAGCTTTCTTT.

The chain recombines TRBV6-5 with TRBJ1-5; 8 bases match TRBD1. CDR3 size: 13 residues. The ends lost 10 bases at V and 2 bases at J; junction bases unmatched: 4. Germline lookup yields CDR1 MNHEY and CDR2 SVGAGI. This chain's CDR3 is CATQQGGNQPQHF. CDR3 DNA: TGTGCCACCCAACAGGGGGGCAATCAGCCCCAGCATTTT.

This chain uses TRBV4-1 with TRBJ2-7; D gene uncertain. Trimming pared 3 bases from V and 0 bases from J, leaving 9 bases between. CDR1 MGHRA and CDR2 YSYEKL come from the germline V gene. This CDR3 is 14 amino acids long. CDR3 coding DNA: TGCGCCAGCAGCCATCCCCCCCACTCCTACGAGCAGTACTTC. Its translation is CASSHPPHSYEQYF.

The chain couples TRBV4-1 to TRBJ2-2, with 10 bases identical to TRBD2. V gave up 4 bases and J gave up 5 bases; unmatched junction bases: 7. The CDR3 has 16 residues. Germline V gives CDR1 MGHRA, CDR2 YSYEKL. The CDR3 DNA reads TGCGCCAGCAGCCTCCGGACTAGCGGCGGTACCGGGGAGCTGTTTTTT. Amino acid sequence: CASSLRTSGGTGELFF.

This clone was seen only once. The V call is TRBV4-3, the J call TRBJ2-7, with a weak D call TRBD1 (6 bases). Germline assignment: CDR1 LGHNA and CDR2 YSLEER. The germline V and J ends were trimmed by 4 bases and 1 base, with 14 bases remaining between them. There are 15 residues in the CDR3. The CDR3 nucleotides are TGCGCCAGCAGCCGTACAGGGACGGGGTCCTACGAGCAGTACTTC. As protein: CASSRTGTGSYEQYF.

CDR3 sequence reads: CASSFEGVTEAFF. The CDR3 DNA is TGCGCCAGCAGCTTTGAAGGGGTGACTGAAGCTTTCTTT. This chain links TRBV5-1 with TRBJ1-1, with TRBD1 as a possible D gene (5 bases). The CDR3 totals 13 residues. The germline V gene encodes CDR1 SGHRS and CDR2 YFSETQ. V shed 2 bases and J shed 5 bases, with 10 bases lying between them.

V gene TRBV27 combines with J gene TRBJ2-5; 9 bases align to TRBD1. The CDR3 consists of 20 residues. Per the germline V gene, CDR1 is MNHEY and CDR2 is SMNVEV (reference sequence). V gave up 6 bases and J gave up 4 bases; unmatched junction bases: 24. CDR3 sequence: CASRPWITGGLGGRRETQYF. CDR3 coding DNA: TGTGCCAGCAGGCCTTGGATAACAGGGGGCTTAGGCGGGAGAAGAGAGACCCAGTACTTC.

V and J are TRBV28 and TRBJ1-3; D is undetermined. CDR3 length: 14 amino acids. V gave up 6 bases and J gave up 2 bases, with 11 bases separating them. CDR1 MDHEN and CDR2 SYDVKM come from the germline V gene. The CDR3 loop reads CASSQKGTGNTIYF. In DNA, the CDR3 is TGTGCCAGCAGCCAGAAAGGGACTGGAAACACCATATATTTT.